The source of this T cell receptor (beta chain) is a study of blood T cell repertoires in COVID-19. Study-wide context: COVID-19 samples, acute and convalescent, were from the United States, Italy and Spain. Sources were T cells, B-cell-depleted T cells, or PBMCs; the material itself was cDNA or gDNA.

In the original workflow: Amplifying reference gene primers gave estimates of nucleated cell counts. The assay was immunoSEQ multiplex PCR, and TCRdb's table has in-frame clones only and misses some. D and trimming come from the DNA, and the V and J calls and clone size come from that table. The sample has 60,000 to 75,000 clones; around four fifths are singletons. V gave up 3 bases and J gave up 2 bases, with 7 bases separating them. CDR3 length equals 13 residues. Sequencing used peripheral blood. This clonotype was sampled from a human donor in a cohort sampled during active COVID-19. This chain joins TRBV12-3 or TRBV12-4 and TRBJ1-2; D call uncertain. CDR3 sequence (DNA): TGTGCCAGCAGTTTTAAGGAGAACTATGGCTACACCTTC. Amino acid sequence: CASSFKENYGYTF.